This TCR beta chain is drawn from a study of Ad26.COV2.S vaccination and SARS-CoV-2 variants. The junction had 9 bases not matched to a gene; V was cut back by 4 bases and J by 8 bases. In germline, CDR1 is MDHEN, CDR2 SYDVKM. This CDR3 spans 14 amino acids. Data came from immunoSEQ multiplex PCR; TCRdb stores just in-frame clones and leaves some out. The table has 440,000 or so clones, around 90% seen once. Regarding treatment: around 19 received Ad26.COV2.S at low or high dose, single or two shots; about 5 received placebo; per-sample allocation not given. Samples analyzed were those drawn on day 63 after the first vaccine or placebo injection.

This receptor was taken from a person between 18 and 65 years old who received the Ad26.COV2.S COVID-19 vaccine or a placebo. The source material was peripheral blood, sampled in a trial of Ad26.COV2.S vaccine versus placebo. V gene TRBV28 combines with J gene TRBJ1-2; 8 bases are a match to TRBD1. CDR3: CASSWDRTSGGYTF. Written as DNA, the CDR3 is TGTGCCAGCAGTTGGGACAGGACTTCTGGGGGCTACACCTTC.